This T cell receptor (beta chain) came from a study of OX40 agonist ivuxolimab in advanced cancers. Study context: An anti-OX40 (CD134) antibody with agonistic activity, ivuxolimab, was administered to patients.

Concerning this clone itself: Antigen specificity is unknown.

This CDR3 is built from 12 residues. Germline loops: CDR1 MDHEN, CDR2 SYDVKM. The V and J ends lost 2 bases and 12 bases respectively, with 14 bases between them. The protocol was immunoSEQ multiplex PCR, while the TCRdb copy is restricted to in-frame clones and leaves out a portion. This table has roughly 99,000 clones, around 93% appearing once. Overall study findings and caveats: Averaged across samples, CD8+ T cells carried more expanded clones than CD4+ did.

V gene TRBV28 combines with J gene TRBJ2-7; D is unresolved. The specimen comprised CD4+ or CD8+ T cells sorted from blood, sampled in a trial of the OX40 agonist ivuxolimab. The sequence derives from an adult with an advanced solid tumor such as melanoma, head and neck, liver or kidney cancer. In DNA form, the CDR3 reads TGTGCCAGCAGTTTAGACCCCAAGAGCAGGTACTTC. It encodes CASSLDPKSRYF.